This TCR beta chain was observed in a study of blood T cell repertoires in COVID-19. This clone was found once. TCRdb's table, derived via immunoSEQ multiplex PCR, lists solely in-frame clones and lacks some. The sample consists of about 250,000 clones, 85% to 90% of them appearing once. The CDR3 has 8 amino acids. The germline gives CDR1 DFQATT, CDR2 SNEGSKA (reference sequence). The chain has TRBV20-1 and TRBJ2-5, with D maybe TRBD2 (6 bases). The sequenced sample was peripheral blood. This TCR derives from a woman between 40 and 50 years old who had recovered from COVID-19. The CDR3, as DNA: TGCAGCGGGGAGGCCCAGTACTTC. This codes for CSGEAQYF.